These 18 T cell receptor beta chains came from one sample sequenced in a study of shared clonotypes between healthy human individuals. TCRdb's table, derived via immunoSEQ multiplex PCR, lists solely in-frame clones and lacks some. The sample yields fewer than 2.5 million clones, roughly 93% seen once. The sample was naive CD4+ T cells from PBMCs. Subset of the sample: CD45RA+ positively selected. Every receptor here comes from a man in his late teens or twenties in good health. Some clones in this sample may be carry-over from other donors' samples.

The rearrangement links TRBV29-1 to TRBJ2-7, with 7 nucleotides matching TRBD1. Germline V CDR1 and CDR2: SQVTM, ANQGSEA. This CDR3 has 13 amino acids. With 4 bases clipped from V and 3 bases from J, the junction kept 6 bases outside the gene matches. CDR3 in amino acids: CSVVRQGVYEQYF. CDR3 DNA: TGCAGCGTTGTTCGGCAGGGGGTCTACGAGCAGTACTTC.

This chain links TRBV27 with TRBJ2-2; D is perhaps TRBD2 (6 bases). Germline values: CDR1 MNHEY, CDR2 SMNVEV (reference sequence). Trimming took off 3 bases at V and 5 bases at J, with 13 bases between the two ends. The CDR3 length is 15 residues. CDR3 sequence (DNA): TGTGCCAGCAGTTTCACCGGGAGCGGTACCGGGGAGCTGTTTTTT. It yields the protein CASSFTGSGTGELFF.

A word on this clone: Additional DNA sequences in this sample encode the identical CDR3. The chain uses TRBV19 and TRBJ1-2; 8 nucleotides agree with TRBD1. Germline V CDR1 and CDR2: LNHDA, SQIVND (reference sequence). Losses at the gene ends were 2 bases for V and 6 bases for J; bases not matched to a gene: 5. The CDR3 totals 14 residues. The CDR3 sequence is CASSIPGQGHGYTF. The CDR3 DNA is TGTGCCAGTAGTATACCCGGACAGGGTCATGGCTACACCTTC.

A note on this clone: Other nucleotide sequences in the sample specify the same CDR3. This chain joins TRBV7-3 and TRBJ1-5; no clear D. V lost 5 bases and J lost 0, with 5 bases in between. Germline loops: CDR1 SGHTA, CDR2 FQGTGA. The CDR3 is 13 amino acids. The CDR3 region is CASSTGSNQPQHF. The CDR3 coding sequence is TGTGCCAGCAGCACCGGTAGCAATCAGCCCCAGCATTTT.

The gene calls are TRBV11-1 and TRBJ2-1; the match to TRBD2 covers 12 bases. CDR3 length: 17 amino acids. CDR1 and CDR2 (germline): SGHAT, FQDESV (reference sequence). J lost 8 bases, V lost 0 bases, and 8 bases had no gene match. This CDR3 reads CASSLARRLAGVDEQFF. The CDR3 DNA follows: TGTGCCAGCAGCTTAGCGAGGCGACTAGCGGGAGTGGATGAGCAGTTCTTC.

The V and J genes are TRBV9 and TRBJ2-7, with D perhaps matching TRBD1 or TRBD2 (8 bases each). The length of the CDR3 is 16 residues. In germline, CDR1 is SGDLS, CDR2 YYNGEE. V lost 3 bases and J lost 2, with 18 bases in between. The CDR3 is CASSAGGTGFAYEQYF. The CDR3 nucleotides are TGTGCCAGCAGCGCGGGAGGGACAGGTTTCGCCTACGAGCAGTACTTC.

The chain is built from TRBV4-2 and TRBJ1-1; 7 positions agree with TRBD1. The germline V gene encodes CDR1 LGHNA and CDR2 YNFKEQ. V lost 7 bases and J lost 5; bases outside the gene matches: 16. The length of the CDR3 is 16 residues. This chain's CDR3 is CASTVRQGGRETEAFF. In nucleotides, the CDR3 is TGTGCCAGCACGGTGAGGCAGGGGGGACGGGAAACTGAAGCTTTCTTT.

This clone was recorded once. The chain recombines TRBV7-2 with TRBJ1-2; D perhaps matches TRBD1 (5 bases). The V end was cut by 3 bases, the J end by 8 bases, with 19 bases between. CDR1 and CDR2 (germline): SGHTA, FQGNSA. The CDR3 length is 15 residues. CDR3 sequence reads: CASSFLPLGEDGYTF. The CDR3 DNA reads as TGTGCCAGCAGCTTCCTTCCCCTAGGGGAGGACGGCTACACCTTC.

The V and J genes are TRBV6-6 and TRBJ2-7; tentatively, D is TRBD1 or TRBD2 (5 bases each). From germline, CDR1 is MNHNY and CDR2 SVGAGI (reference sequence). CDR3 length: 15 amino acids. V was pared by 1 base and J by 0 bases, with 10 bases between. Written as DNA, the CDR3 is TGTGCCAGCAGTTACTGGGACGATCTCTCCTACGAGCAGTACTTC. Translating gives CASSYWDDLSYEQYF.

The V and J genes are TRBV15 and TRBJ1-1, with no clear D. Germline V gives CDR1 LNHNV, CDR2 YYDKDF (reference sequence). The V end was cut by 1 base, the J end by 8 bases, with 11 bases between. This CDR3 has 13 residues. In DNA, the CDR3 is TGTGCCACCAGCAGAGCGAAGCCTTTGGAAGCTTTCTTT. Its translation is CATSRAKPLEAFF.

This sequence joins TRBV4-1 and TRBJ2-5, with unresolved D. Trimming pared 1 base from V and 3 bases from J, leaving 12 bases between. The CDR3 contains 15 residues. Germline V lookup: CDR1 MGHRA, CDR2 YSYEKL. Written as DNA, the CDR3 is TGCGCCAGCAGCCAAGGGGTGCGACGGGAAGAGACCCAGTACTTC. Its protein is CASSQGVRREETQYF.

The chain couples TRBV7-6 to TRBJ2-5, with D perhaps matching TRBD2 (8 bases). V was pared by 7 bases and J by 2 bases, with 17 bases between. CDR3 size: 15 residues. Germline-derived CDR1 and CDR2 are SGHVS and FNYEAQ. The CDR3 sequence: CASTPGGGVQETQYF. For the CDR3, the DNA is TGTGCCAGCACCCCGGGAGGGGGCGTACAAGAGACCCAGTACTTC.

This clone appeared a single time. The CDR3, as DNA: TGCGCCAGCAGTTTAGGGACAGACACAGATACGCAGTATTTT. Protein product: CASSLGTDTDTQYF. The chain uses TRBV4-1 and TRBJ2-3; 7 bases align to TRBD1. Germline-derived CDR1 and CDR2 are MGHRA and YSYEKL. There are 14 residues in the CDR3. J was trimmed by 2 bases and V by 6 bases; bases with no gene match: 5.

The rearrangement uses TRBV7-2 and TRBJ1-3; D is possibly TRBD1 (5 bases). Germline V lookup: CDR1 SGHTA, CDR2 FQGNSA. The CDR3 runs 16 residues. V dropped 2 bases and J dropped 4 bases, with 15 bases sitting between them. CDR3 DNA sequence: TGTGCCAGCAGCTTAAACAGGATACAATTCGGAAACACCATATATTTT. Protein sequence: CASSLNRIQFGNTIYF.

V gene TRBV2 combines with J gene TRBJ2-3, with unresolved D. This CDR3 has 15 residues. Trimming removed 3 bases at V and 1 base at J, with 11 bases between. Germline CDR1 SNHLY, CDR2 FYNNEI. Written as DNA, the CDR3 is TGTGCCAGCAGTGAGCAGAGCCTCGGCACAGATACGCAGTATTTT. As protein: CASSEQSLGTDTQYF.

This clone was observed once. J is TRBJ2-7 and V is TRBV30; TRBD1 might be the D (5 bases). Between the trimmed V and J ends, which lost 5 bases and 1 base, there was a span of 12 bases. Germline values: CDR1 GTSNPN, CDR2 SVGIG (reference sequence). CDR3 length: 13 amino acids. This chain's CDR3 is CAWETGQSYEQYF. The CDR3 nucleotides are TGTGCCTGGGAAACCGGACAATCCTACGAGCAGTACTTC.

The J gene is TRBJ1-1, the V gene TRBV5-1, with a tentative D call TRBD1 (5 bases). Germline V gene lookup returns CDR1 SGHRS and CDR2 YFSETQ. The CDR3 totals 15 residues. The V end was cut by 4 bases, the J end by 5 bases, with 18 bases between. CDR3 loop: CASSPQTGGLTEAFF. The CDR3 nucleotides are TGCGCCAGCAGCCCACAGACGGGGGGTTTAACTGAAGCTTTCTTT.

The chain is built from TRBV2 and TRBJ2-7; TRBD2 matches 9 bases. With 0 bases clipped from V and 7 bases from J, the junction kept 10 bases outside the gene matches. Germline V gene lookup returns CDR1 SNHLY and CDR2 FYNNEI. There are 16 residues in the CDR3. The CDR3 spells CASSEALVSGSDEQYF. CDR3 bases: TGTGCCAGCAGTGAAGCGCTGGTTAGCGGGAGTGATGAGCAGTACTTC.